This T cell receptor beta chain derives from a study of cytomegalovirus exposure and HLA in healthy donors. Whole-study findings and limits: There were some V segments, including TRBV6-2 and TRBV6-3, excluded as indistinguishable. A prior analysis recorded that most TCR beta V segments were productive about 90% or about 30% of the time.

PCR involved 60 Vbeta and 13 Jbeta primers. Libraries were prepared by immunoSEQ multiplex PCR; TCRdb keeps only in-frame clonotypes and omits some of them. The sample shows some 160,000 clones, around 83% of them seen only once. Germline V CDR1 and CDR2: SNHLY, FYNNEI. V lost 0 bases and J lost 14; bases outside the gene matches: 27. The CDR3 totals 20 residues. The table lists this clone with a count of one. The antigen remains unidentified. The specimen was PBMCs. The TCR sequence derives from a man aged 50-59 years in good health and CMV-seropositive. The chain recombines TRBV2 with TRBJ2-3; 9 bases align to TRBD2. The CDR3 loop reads CASSEAREREDPRVQIRVYF. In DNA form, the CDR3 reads TGTGCCAGCAGTGAAGCGCGTGAGCGGGAGGATCCTCGTGTACAGATACGGGTGTATTTT.